This TCR beta chain was found in a study of CD8 T cells in ankylosing spondylitis. Findings and limits, study-wide: Some motif variants were previously reported in reactive arthritis synovial fluid and blood.

From germline, CDR1 is LGHDT and CDR2 YNNKEL (reference sequence). CDR3 length: 16 amino acids. With 5 bases clipped from V and 8 bases from J, the junction kept 8 bases outside the gene matches. A remark on this clonotype: Antigen: not known.

Using its own MiXCR run on the 5' RACE reads, TCRdb lists one record per CDR3 protein. This sample has around 100,000 distinct CDR3 sequences, with under 30% found just once. The chain carries TRBV3-1 and TRBJ2-1; 14 bases are shared with TRBD2. The specimen was synovial fluid, either unsorted or a sorted T cell fraction (not recorded which). This receptor was obtained from a male donor with ankylosing spondylitis. CDR3 residues: CASSTRTSGRSDEQFF. The DNA of the CDR3 is TGTGCCAGCAGCACTCGGACTAGCGGGAGGAGTGATGAGCAGTTCTTC.